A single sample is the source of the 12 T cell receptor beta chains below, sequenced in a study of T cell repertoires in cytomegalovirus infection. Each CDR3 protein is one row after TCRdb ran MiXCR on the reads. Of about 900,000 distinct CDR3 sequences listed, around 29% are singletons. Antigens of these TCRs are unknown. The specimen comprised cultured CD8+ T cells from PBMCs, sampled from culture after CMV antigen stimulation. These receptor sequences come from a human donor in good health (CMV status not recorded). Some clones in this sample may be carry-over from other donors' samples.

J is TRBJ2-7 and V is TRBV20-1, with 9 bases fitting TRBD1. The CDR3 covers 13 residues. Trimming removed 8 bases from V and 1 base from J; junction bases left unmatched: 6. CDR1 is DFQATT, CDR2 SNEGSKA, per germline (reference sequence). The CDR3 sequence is CSIGQGSSYEQYV. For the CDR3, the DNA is TGCAGTATTGGACAGGGGTCATCCTACGAGCAGTACGTC.

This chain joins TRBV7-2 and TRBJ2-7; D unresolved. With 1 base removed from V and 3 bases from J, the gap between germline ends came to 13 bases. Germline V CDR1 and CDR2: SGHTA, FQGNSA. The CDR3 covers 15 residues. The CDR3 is CASSLEKKIYYEQYF. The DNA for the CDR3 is TGTGCCAGCAGCTTAGAGAAAAAAATCTACTACGAGCAGTACTTC.

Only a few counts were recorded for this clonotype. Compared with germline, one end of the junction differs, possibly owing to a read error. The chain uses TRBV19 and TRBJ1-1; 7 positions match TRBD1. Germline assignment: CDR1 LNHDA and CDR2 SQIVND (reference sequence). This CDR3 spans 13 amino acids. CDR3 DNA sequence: TGTGCTAGTAGGGGGCTAATGAACACTGAAGCTTTCTTT. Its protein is CASRGLMNTEAFF. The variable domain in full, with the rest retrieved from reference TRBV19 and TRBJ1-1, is DGGITQSPKYLFRKEGQNVTLSCEQNLNHDAMYWYRQDPGQGLRLIYYSQIVNDFQKGDIAEGYSVSREKKESFPLTVTSAQKNPTAFYLCASRGLMNTEAFFGQGTRLTVV.

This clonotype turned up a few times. The CDR3: CASSLRRGTYNEQFF. CDR3 in DNA: TGTGCCAGCAGTTTACGGCGCGGTACCTACAATGAGCAGTTCTTC. The V call is TRBV28, the J call TRBJ2-1, with D hard to call. Trimming stripped 2 bases from V and 2 bases from J, with 10 bases between. CDR1 is MDHEN, CDR2 SYDVKM, per germline. The CDR3 runs to 15 residues.

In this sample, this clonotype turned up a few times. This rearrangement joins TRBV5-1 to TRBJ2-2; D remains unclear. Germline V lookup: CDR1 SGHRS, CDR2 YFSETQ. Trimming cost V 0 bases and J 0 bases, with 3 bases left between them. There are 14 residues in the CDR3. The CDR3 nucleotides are TGCGCCAGCAGCTTGGATGCGAACACCGGGGAGCTGTTTTTT. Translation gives CASSLDANTGELFF.

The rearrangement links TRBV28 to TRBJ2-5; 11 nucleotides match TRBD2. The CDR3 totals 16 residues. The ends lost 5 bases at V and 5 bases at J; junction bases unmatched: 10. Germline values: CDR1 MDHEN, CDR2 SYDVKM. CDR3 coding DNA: TGTGCCAGCAGTCCCCCCACTAGCGGGGGACGGGAGACCCAGTACTTC. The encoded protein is CASSPPTSGGRETQYF.

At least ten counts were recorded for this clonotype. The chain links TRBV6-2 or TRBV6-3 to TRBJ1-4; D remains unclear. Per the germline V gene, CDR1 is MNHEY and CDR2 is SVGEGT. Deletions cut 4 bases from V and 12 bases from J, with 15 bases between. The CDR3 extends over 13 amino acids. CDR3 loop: CASSLWGGPELFF. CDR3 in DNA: TGTGCCAGCAGTTTGTGGGGAGGCCCGGAACTGTTTTTT.

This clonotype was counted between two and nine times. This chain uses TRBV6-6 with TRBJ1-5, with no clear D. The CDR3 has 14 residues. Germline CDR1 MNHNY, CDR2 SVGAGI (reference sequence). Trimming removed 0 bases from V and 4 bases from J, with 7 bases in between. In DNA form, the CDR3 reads TGTGCCAGCAGTTACTCCGTCCCAAATCAGCCCCAGCATTTT. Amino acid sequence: CASSYSVPNQPQHF.

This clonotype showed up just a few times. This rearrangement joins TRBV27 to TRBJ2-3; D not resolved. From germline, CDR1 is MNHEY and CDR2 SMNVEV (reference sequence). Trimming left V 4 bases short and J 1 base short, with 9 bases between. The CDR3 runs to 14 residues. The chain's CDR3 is CASSSPYGTDTQYF. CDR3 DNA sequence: TGTGCCAGCAGTTCCCCCTATGGCACAGATACGCAGTATTTT.

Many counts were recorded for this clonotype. The CDR3 loop reads CASSLFPGVNEQYV. The CDR3 region has the DNA TGTGCCAGCAGCTTGTTTCCAGGGGTGAACGAGCAGTACGTC. The chain has TRBV7-2 and TRBJ2-7; D may be TRBD1 (6 bases). V lost 3 bases and J lost 5, with 14 bases in between. There are 14 residues in the CDR3. Germline CDR1 is SGHTA and CDR2 is FQGNSA.

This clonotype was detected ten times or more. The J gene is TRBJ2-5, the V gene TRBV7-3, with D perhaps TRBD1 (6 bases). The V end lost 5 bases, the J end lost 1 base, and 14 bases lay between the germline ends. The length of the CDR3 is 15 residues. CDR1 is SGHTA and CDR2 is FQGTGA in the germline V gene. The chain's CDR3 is CASSLLGTPQETQYF. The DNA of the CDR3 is TGTGCCAGCAGCCTGCTGGGGACACCCCAAGAGACCCAGTACTTC. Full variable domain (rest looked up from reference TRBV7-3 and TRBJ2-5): GAGVSQTPSNKVTEKGKYVELRCDPISGHTALYWYRQSLGQGPEFLIYFQGTGAADDSGLPNDRFFAVRPEGSVSTLKIQRTERGDSAVYLCASSLLGTPQETQYFGPGTRLLVL.

DNA for the CDR3: TGTGCCAGCAGTTTGACAGGTCCCTACACCTTC. It specifies CASSLTGPYTF. The chain couples TRBV28 to TRBJ1-2; D is possibly TRBD1 (6 bases). The CDR3 has 11 amino acids. V was pared by 3 bases and J by 10 bases, with 9 bases between. The germline CDR1 and CDR2 sequences are MDHEN and SYDVKM.